Following are 14 T cell receptor beta chains from one sample sequenced in a study of cytomegalovirus exposure and HLA in healthy donors. TCRdb's table, derived via immunoSEQ multiplex PCR, lists solely in-frame clones and lacks some. The sample gives 80,000 or so clones, approximately 95% of which show up once; 0.69% is in the top ten. Sequenced: PBMCs. These receptors all come from a young woman in good health and CMV-seronegative.

The V and J genes are TRBV19 and TRBJ2-7; the match to TRBD2 covers 7 bases. Germline CDR1 is LNHDA and CDR2 is SQIVND (reference sequence). With V trimmed by 1 base and J by 4 bases, 1 base remained unmatched. The CDR3 is 13 amino acids. As DNA, the CDR3 is TGTGCCAGTAGTATAGGACTAGCTTACGAGCAGTACTTC. Amino acid sequence: CASSIGLAYEQYF.

This chain joins TRBV6-5 and TRBJ1-1, with D uncertain. The V and J ends lost 3 bases and 2 bases respectively, with 13 bases between them. The germline V gene has CDR1 MNHEY and CDR2 SVGAGI. This CDR3 contains 15 residues. The CDR3, as DNA: TGTGCCAGCAGTTATGGGCTAAACGCTAACACTGAAGCTTTCTTT. Protein sequence: CASSYGLNANTEAFF.

The chain joins TRBV5-1 to TRBJ2-5, with a possible D match to TRBD2 (6 bases). In germline, CDR1 is SGHRS, CDR2 YFSETQ. This CDR3 has 17 amino acids. Trimming removed 4 bases at V and 0 bases at J, with 19 bases between. This CDR3 is CASSPVPTGEYQETQYF. In DNA form, the CDR3 reads TGCGCCAGCAGCCCGGTTCCGACGGGAGAGTACCAAGAGACCCAGTACTTC.

The V gene is TRBV11-3, the J gene TRBJ1-1; D is unclear. The CDR3 is made up of 13 amino acids. Germline CDR1 SGHNT, CDR2 YENEEA. Trimming left V 5 bases short and J 3 bases short, with 10 bases between. This CDR3 is CASSRTPYTEAFF. CDR3 sequence (DNA): TGTGCCAGCAGCCGAACTCCGTACACTGAAGCTTTCTTT.

The CDR3 DNA reads as TGCGCCAGCAGCCAAGACCCAGACTTCTCCTACAATGAGCAGTTCTTC. Residues: CASSQDPDFSYNEQFF. The chain couples TRBV4-3 to TRBJ2-1, with D unclear. The length of the CDR3 is 16 residues. Germline V gene data show CDR1 as LGHNA and CDR2 as YSLEER. Trimming removed 0 bases at V and 0 bases at J, with 9 bases between.

The rearrangement joins TRBV18 to TRBJ2-5; tentatively, D is TRBD2 (6 bases). Looked up from germline, CDR1 is KGHSH and CDR2 is LQKENI. V shed 5 bases and J shed 5 bases, with 18 bases lying between them. The length of the CDR3 is 15 residues. DNA for the CDR3: TGTGCCAGCTCAAACCCTTGGAGGGCTGGGGAGACCCAGTACTTC. It is translated as CASSNPWRAGETQYF. Full variable domain (outside the CDR3, taken from reference TRBV18 and TRBJ2-5): NAGVMQNPRHLVRRRGQEARLRCSPMKGHSHVYWYRQLPEEGLKFMVYLQKENIIDESGMPKERFSAEFPKEGPSILRIQQVVRGDSAAYFCASSNPWRAGETQYFGPGTRLLVL.

The V and J genes are TRBV5-1 and TRBJ2-2, with no clear D. This CDR3 spans 16 amino acids. Between the trimmed V and J ends, which lost 0 bases and 2 bases, there was a span of 11 bases. CDR1 and CDR2 (germline): SGHRS, YFSETQ. The CDR3 loop reads CASSLVLGRNTGELFF. The DNA for the CDR3 is TGCGCCAGCAGCTTGGTGCTGGGCCGCAACACCGGGGAGCTGTTTTTT.

This sequence joins TRBV4-3 and TRBJ1-6; 7 bases match TRBD1. Unmatched junction bases numbered 5, after V lost 4 bases and J lost 5 bases. Germline CDR1 LGHNA, CDR2 YSLEER. The CDR3 spans 15 residues. Here the CDR3 reads CASSPDRANNSPLHF. The CDR3 nucleotides are TGCGCCAGCAGCCCAGACAGGGCGAATAATTCACCCCTCCACTTT.

This clone was recorded only once. One end of the junction is discordant with germline, which a read error may explain. The rearrangement uses TRBV5-6 and TRBJ1-1; D possibly corresponds to TRBD1 (5 bases). The CDR3 loop spans 14 amino acids. Germline CDR1 and CDR2: SGHDT and YYEEEE. The CDR3 sequence: CASSLGLKNTEAFF. The CDR3 nucleotides read TGTGCCAGCAGTTTGGGACTGAAGAACACTGAAGCTTTCTTT.

This chain joins TRBV11-3 and TRBJ2-3; the match to TRBD2 covers 7 bases. The germline V gene encodes CDR1 SGHNT and CDR2 YENEEA. CDR3 size: 17 residues. The V segment lost 0 bases and the J segment 0 bases; nucleotides outside the gene matches: 6. The CDR3 DNA sequence: TGTGCCAGCAGCTTAGATTCGGCGGGAGCAAGCACAGATACGCAGTATTTT. Translated, it gives CASSLDSAGASTDTQYF.

The V gene is TRBV28, the J gene TRBJ1-2; 11 bases are a match to TRBD1. CDR3 length: 15 amino acids. The V gene end was trimmed by 6 bases and the J gene end by 9 bases; junction bases not matched to a gene: 12. The germline gives CDR1 MDHEN, CDR2 SYDVKM. The CDR3 protein is CASSPPGTGGLSYTF. The CDR3 DNA reads as TGTGCCAGCAGCCCTCCCGGGACAGGGGGTTTGAGCTACACCTTC.

The J gene is TRBJ1-5, the V gene TRBV28; perhaps TRBD1 as D (5 bases). The CDR3 is 12 residues long. Trimming took 6 bases from V and 13 from J, leaving 16 bases between them. Germline CDR1 and CDR2: MDHEN and SYDVKM. The CDR3, as DNA: TGTGCCAGCAGCGCGGGGGAACAGGCTCAGCATTTT. Its protein product is CASSAGEQAQHF. Complete variable domain (other parts from reference TRBV28 and TRBJ1-5): DVKVTQSSRYLVKRTGEKVFLECVQDMDHENMFWYRQDPGLGLRLIYFSYDVKMKEKGDIPEGYSVSREKKERFSLILESASTNQTSMYLCASSAGEQAQHFGDGTRLSIL.

This clone was counted a single time. CDR3 residues: CASRLGRPQNTEAFF. The CDR3 coding sequence is TGTGCCAGCAGGTTGGGGAGACCGCAAAACACTGAAGCTTTCTTT. The rearrangement links TRBV27 to TRBJ1-1; no reliable D call. The germline CDR1 and CDR2 sequences are MNHEY and SMNVEV (reference sequence). V gave up 6 bases and J gave up 2 bases, with 16 bases separating them. The CDR3 sequence is 15 residues long.

The chain joins TRBV29-1 to TRBJ2-7, with 11 bases fitting TRBD1. The V segment lost 6 bases and the J segment 4 bases; nucleotides outside the gene matches: 8. CDR1 is SQVTM, CDR2 ANQGSEA, per germline. The CDR3 extends over 14 amino acids. CDR3 in amino acids: CSVSGTGGSYEQYF. The CDR3 DNA sequence: TGCAGCGTATCCGGGACAGGGGGTTCTTACGAGCAGTACTTC.